This TCR beta chain came from a study of OX40 agonist ivuxolimab in advanced cancers. Study overall: Patients with prior anti-PD-1, anti-PD-L1 or anti-CTLA-4 therapy were eligible; 40% to 45% had some. Among those treated, three patients had partial responses, one with hepatocellular carcinoma and two with cutaneous melanoma. Study results and limitations: Also showing low normalized T-cell clonal expansion were some of the nonresponders. Dose levels from 0.1 to 3.0 mg/kg saw CD4+ and CD8+ blood T cells expand clonally by week 6.

This CDR3 region has 14 residues. The germline V and J ends were trimmed by 2 bases and 10 bases, with 18 bases remaining between them. Germline assignment: CDR1 SGHVS and CDR2 FQNEAQ. As to this clone: Its antigen is not identified.

TCRdb's table, derived via immunoSEQ multiplex PCR, lists solely in-frame clones and lacks some. The profile shows around 55,000 clones, more than 75% of them singletons. The chain employs TRBV7-8 and TRBJ2-7; D possibly uses TRBD1 or TRBD2 (6 bases each). The TCR originated in an adult with an advanced solid tumor such as melanoma, head and neck, liver or kidney cancer. Sequencing was performed on CD4+ or CD8+ T cells sorted from blood, taken in a trial of the OX40 agonist ivuxolimab. CDR3 region: CASSLIEGGHPQYF. Written as DNA, the CDR3 is TGTGCCAGCAGCTTAATAGAGGGGGGCCACCCCCAGTACTTC. The full variable domain, in which reference TRBV7-8 and TRBJ2-7 provide the parts outside the CDR3, is GAGVSQSPRYKVAKRGQDVALRCDPISGHVSLFWYQQALGQGPEFLTYFQNEAQLDKSGLPSDRFFAERPEGSVSTLKIQRTQQEDSAVYLCASSLIEGGHPQYFGPGTRLTVT.